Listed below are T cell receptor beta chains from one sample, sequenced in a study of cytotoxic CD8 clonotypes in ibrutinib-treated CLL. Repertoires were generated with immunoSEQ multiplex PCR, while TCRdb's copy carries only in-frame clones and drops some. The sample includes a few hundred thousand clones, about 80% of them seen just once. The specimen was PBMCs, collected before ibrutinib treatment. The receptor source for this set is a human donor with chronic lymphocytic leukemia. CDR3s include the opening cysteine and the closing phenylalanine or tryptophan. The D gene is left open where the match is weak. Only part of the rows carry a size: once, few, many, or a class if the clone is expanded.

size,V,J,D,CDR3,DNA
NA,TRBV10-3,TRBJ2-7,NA,CAISGTSSNEQYF,TGTGCCATCAGTGGAACTAGCTCTAACGAGCAGTACTTC
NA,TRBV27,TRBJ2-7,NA,CASTARRMSTYEQYF,TGTGCCAGCACCGCGAGGCGGATGTCTACCTACGAGCAGTACTTC
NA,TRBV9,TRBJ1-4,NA,CASSVAGGSPAEKLFF,TGTGCCAGCAGCGTGGCTGGCGGCAGCCCGGCGGAAAAACTGTTTTTT
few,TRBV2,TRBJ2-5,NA,CASSGETQETQYF,TGTGCCAGCAGTGGCGAAACACAAGAGACCCAGTACTTC
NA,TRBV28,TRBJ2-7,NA,CASTFLTGEQYF,TGTGCCAGCACTTTCTTAACAGGGGAGCAGTACTTC
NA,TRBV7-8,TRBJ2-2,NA,CASSLVGHTGELFF,TGTGCCAGCAGCTTAGTCGGGCACACCGGGGAGCTGTTTTTT
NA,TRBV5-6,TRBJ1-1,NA,CASSIRRWAEAFF,TGTGCCAGCAGTATACGTCGTTGGGCTGAAGCTTTCTTT
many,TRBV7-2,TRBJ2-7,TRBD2,CASSEALAGATRKYEQYF,TGTGCCAGCAGCGAAGCACTAGCGGGAGCAACGAGAAAGTACGAGCAGTACTTC
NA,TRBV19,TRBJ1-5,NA,CASRSRRDGNQPQHF,TGTGCCAGTAGATCCAGGAGGGATGGAAATCAGCCCCAGCATTTT
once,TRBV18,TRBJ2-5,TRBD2,CASSPEGTSGSAWETQYF,TGTGCCAGCTCACCGGAAGGGACTAGCGGGAGCGCATGGGAGACCCAGTACTTC
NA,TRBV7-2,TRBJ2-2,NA,CASSHQFWTYLNTGELFF,TGTGCCAGCAGCCACCAATTCTGGACGTATTTGAACACCGGGGAGCTGTTTTTT
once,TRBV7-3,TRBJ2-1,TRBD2,CASSLFGVAGVGYNEQFF,TGTGCCAGCAGCTTATTTGGGGTGGCGGGAGTAGGGTACAATGAGCAGTTCTTC
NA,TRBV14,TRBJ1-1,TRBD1,CASSPQDRATEAFF,TGTGCCAGCAGCCCGCAAGACAGGGCCACTGAAGCTTTCTTT
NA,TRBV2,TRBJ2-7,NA,CASKEGGRDSYEQYF,TGTGCCAGCAAAGAAGGTGGGAGAGACTCCTACGAGCAGTACTTC
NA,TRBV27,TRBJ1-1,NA,CASAGGRGVNTEAFF,TGTGCCAGCGCAGGTGGGAGGGGTGTGAACACTGAAGCTTTCTTT
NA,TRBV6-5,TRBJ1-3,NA,CASSPSGDTIYF,TGTGCCAGCAGCCCTTCTGGGGACACCATATATTTT
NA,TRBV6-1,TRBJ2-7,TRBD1,CASSARTGTGGGEQYF,TGTGCCAGCAGTGCGCGCACCGGGACAGGGGGAGGCGAGCAGTACTTC
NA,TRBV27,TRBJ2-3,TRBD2,CASSLWIAGARDTQYF,TGTGCCAGCAGTTTATGGATAGCGGGAGCGCGAGATACGCAGTATTTT
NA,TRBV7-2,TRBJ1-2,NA,CASSLYLEYGYTF,TGTGCCAGCAGCTTATACCTCGAGTATGGCTACACCTTC
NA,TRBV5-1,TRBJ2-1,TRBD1,CASSDFFVWDRSLRNEQFF,TGCGCCAGCAGCGACTTCTTTGTGTGGGACAGGAGCCTCCGCAATGAGCAGTTCTTC
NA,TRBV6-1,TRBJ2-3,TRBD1,CASSEGDRGADTQYF,TGTGCCAGCAGTGAAGGGGACAGGGGCGCAGATACGCAGTATTTT
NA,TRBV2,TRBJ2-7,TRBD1,CASSEVGQGYDEQYF,TGTGCCAGCAGTGAAGTGGGACAGGGGTACGACGAGCAGTACTTC
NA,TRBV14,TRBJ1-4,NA,CASSQNGPMGEKLFF,TGTGCCAGCAGCCAAAACGGACCGATGGGAGAAAAACTGTTTTTT
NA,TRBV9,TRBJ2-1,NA,CASSVGLANEQFF,TGTGCCAGCAGCGTAGGTCTAGCCAATGAGCAGTTCTTC
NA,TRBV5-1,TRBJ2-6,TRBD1,CASSSGPIGQGSSGANVLTF,TGCGCCAGCAGCTCTGGACCGATCGGACAGGGAAGCTCTGGGGCCAACGTCCTGACTTTC
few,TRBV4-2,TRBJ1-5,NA,CASSQDLSRVDQPQHF,TGTGCCAGCAGCCAAGATCTTAGCAGGGTGGATCAGCCCCAGCATTTT
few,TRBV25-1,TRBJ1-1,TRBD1,CASSRDSYTEAFF,TGTGCCAGCAGCCGGGACAGCTACACTGAAGCTTTCTTT
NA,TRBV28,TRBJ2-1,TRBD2,CASYTAGGGRGEQFF,TGTGCCAGTTATACAGCGGGAGGCGGCCGGGGTGAGCAGTTCTTC
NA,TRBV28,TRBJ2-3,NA,CASSLSSGRTDTQYF,TGTGCCAGCAGTTTATCCAGCGGACGCACAGATACGCAGTATTTT
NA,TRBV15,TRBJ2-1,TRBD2,CATSRNVPGLEQLGQFF,TGTGCCACCAGCAGGAACGTACCGGGACTAGAACAATTAGGGCAGTTCTTC
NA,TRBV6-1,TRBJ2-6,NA,CASSEGLSSTPGANVLTF,TGTGCCAGCAGTGAAGGCTTGTCTTCCACCCCTGGGGCCAACGTCCTGACTTTC
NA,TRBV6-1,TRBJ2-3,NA,CASSRQGTDTQYF,TGTGCCAGCAGTCGACAGGGCACAGATACGCAGTATTTT
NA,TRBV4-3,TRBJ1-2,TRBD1,CASSQAQGAIGYTF,TGCGCCAGCAGCCAAGCACAGGGGGCTATTGGCTACACCTTC